Detailed here is one TCR beta chain. There is no known antigen for this receptor. Nothing much larger sits one base from this clone, and base qualities are not available. The sample belongs to a study of human T cells and chemical hapten exposure (dated by TCRdb to the early 2020s). Study-level background: For sensitization, 2% DPC in acetone was applied to a 2 cm by 2 cm area of upper inner arm skin. Weekly therapeutic DPC doses were additionally applied to the scalp of patients throughout the roughly 22-week study period. Patch testing on the upper back used Finn chambers containing 0.01% DPC, with scoring done after 6 days according to International Contact Dermatitis Research Group standards. The patient cohort, mostly female, included alopecia areata with under or over 50% scalp involvement, alopecia totalis and alopecia universalis. Libraries were pooled for sequencing, and per-sample TCR yields varied mainly because of small differences in library volumes within the pool. This study followed changes in the peripheral blood TCR repertoire in vivo during primary and secondary sensitization of alopecia patients to the hapten diphenylcyclopropenone (DPC). Blood samples were taken from patients before sensitization (week 0) and then at 2, 6 and about 24 weeks after DPC sensitization. About 28 alopecia patients gave blood for TCR sequencing at one to four time points (pre-sensitization, 2, 6 and 24 weeks).

Library prep was done by RACE. TCRdb shows the sequencer as NextSeq 500. During library preparation, unique molecular identifiers were attached to individual cDNA molecules so that TCRs could be counted quantitatively and reproducibly. Each blood RNA sample was used to sequence both TCR alpha and TCR beta chains. The original methods were these. Samples had a median of roughly 91,000 TCRs, with a range from 23,224 to 690,600. The Decombinator software suite was used to annotate the V, J and CDR3 of the TCR reads. For the PS versus PT1 abundance plots, all samples were subsampled to the same number of TCRs (28,000). Expanded TCRs were defined as absent before sensitization and observed at least eight times at the 2-week time point. TCRdb reanalyzed the raw reads on its own, using fastp at Q25 for trimming and MiXCR for clone calling, and kept in-frame beta chains. When rows share a CDR3 protein, they turn into one entry using the most common DNA and genes. The authors' filters were not applied to this entry. The table for this sample lists tens of thousands of distinct CDR3 sequences; about 8.5% of them were counted only once. The biggest ten clones account for 3% to 4.5% of the sample.

This specimen's time point label, per the study, means: patch test 2, 6 weeks after DPC sensitization. The sample's treatment or condition label is to be understood as: therapeutic diphenylcyclopropenone sensitization with weekly scalp DPC. Blood at each patch-test visit was drawn before the patch test was applied. Patients were considered eligible if aged 18 to 70, diagnosed with alopecia and deemed suitable for DPC therapy, and patients were excluded if pregnant. Total RNA was isolated from unfractionated whole blood collected in Tempus Blood RNA tubes. General study outcomes and caveats: After repeated subsampling, changes were observed in the strength of the expansion versus patch-test correlation and in the threshold at which the correlation became significant. Patch test score was positively correlated with the number of PT1 expanded TCRs, with significance at thresholds 8, 16 and 32 but not at 4. Compared with pre-sensitization or healthy control sets, expanded TCRs formed significantly more large CDR3 similarity clusters, which is consistent with antigen-driven responses. DPC sensitization did not change how many TCRs were above 1 in 1000 frequency, and no evidence was found of alterations in global repertoire structure. All patients had alopecia, a presumed autoimmune disease, so their immune response might differ from that of healthy individuals.

Trimming leaves V shorter by 4 bases and J shorter by 4 bases, with the junction holding 8 bases beyond the gene matches. From cysteine to phenylalanine, the CDR3 is 15 amino acids long. Only the CDR3 region is kept as DNA, spanning 45 bases read in frame from base 1. Based on the germline V gene, the CDR1 and CDR2 sequences are LGHNA and YNFKEQ. The sequence is built from TRBV4-2 and TRBJ2-3; 7 central nucleotides agree with TRBD2. The receptor's source is a woman aged 50 to 60 with alopecia areata. Some clones in this sample may be carry-over from other donors' samples. Sequences were derived from whole blood, sampled in connection with sensitization to the hapten diphenylcyclopropenone (DPC). CDR3 protein: CASSLGGRGADTQYF. The DNA is TGTGCCAGCAGCCTCGGCGGGAGAGGGGCAGATACGCAGTATTTT.